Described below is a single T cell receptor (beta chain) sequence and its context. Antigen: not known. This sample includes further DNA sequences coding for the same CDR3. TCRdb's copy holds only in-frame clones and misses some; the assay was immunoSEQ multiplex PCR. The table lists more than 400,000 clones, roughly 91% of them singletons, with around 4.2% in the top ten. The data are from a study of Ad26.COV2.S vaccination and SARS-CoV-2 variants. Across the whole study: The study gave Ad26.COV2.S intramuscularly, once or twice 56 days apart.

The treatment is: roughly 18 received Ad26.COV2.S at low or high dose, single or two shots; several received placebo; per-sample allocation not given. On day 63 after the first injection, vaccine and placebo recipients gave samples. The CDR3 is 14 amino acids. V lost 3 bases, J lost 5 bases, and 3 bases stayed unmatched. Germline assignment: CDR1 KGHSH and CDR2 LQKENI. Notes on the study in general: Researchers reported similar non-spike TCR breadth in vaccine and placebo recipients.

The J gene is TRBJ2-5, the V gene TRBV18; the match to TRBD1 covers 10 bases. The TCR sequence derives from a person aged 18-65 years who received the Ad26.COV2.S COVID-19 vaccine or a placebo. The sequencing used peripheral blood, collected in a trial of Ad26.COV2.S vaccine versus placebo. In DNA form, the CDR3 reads TGTGCCAGCTCACCCGACAGGGGGCAGGAGACCCAGTACTTC. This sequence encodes CASSPDRGQETQYF.